Reported below is one TCR beta chain. This sample is drawn from a study of blood T cell repertoires in COVID-19. Whole-study context: Italy, Spain and the United States were the sources of the convalescent and acute COVID-19 samples. In each case, the material was cDNA or gDNA derived from T cells, B-cell-depleted T cells, or PBMCs.

In the authors' methods: Amplification with reference gene primers provided the estimates of nucleated cell counts. Some clones are missing from TCRdb's copy, which holds only in-frame ones; the method was immunoSEQ multiplex PCR. D and trimming come from the DNA, and the V and J calls and clone size come from that table. This sample has approximately 200,000 clones, with around 87% found just once. The germline V gene encodes CDR1 GTSNPN and CDR2 SVGIG (reference sequence). J gave up 7 bases and V 5 bases, and 10 bases lay outside the gene matches. The CDR3 length is 13 residues. The clonotype comes from a woman younger than 45 with active or convalescent COVID-19. The V and J genes are TRBV30 and TRBJ1-1; 7 positions agree with TRBD1. The source material was peripheral blood. The CDR3 is CAWQGQPTGEAFF. The CDR3 DNA reads as TGTGCCTGGCAGGGACAGCCAACGGGTGAAGCTTTCTTT.